This T cell receptor beta chain was retrieved from a study of CD8 T cell repertoires and HIV-1 epitope variants. Findings of the study overall: Of fewer than 10 antigen-specific beta clonotypes, five to seven appeared to cross-react with escape variants.

Method: immunoSEQ multiplex PCR; TCRdb's copy keeps in-frame clones and lacks some. The sample includes 4,500 to 5,500 clones, around two thirds seen only once; the top ten take 35% to 55%. Deletions cut 0 bases from V and 1 base from J, with 12 bases between. The CDR3 loop spans 16 amino acids. Germline CDR1 reads LGHNA; CDR2 reads YSLEER. This clone is large (0.1 to 1%) by share. Its target is not known. Input material: cultured CD8+ T cells derived from PBMCs. The V and J genes are TRBV4-3 and TRBJ1-1, with a tentative D call TRBD1 (5 bases). The clonotype was recovered from a male donor with HIV. In DNA form, the CDR3 reads TGCGCCAGCAGCCAAGATGTTGGGCAGGGGAACACTGAAGCTTTCTTT. It is translated as CASSQDVGQGNTEAFF.